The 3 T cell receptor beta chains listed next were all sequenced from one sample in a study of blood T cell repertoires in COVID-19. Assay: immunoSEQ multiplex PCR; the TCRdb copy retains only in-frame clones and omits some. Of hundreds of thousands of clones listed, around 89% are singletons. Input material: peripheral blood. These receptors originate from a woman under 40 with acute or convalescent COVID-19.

CDR3 residues: CAISDTDTKDTQYF. The CDR3 DNA reads TGTGCCATCAGTGACACGGACACCAAAGATACGCAGTATTTT. The rearrangement joins TRBV10-3 to TRBJ2-3; the D gene is possibly TRBD1 (5 bases). This CDR3 contains 14 residues. Germline V gene data show CDR1 as ENHRY and CDR2 as SYGVKD. Between the trimmed V and J ends, which lost 3 bases and 5 bases, there was a span of 12 bases.

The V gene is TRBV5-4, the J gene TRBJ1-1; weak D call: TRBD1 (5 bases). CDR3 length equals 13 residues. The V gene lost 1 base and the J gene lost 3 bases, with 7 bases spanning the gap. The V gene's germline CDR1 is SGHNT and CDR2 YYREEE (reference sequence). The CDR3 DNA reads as TGTGCCAGCAGCTTGTTAGGGGACACTGAAGCTTTCTTT. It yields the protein CASSLLGDTEAFF.

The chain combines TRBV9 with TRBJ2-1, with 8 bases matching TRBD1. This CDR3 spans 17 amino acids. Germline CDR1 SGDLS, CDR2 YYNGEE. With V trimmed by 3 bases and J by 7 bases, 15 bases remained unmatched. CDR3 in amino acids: CASSAGEGQGGSNEQFF. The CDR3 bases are TGTGCCAGCAGCGCGGGGGAAGGACAGGGCGGGTCGAATGAGCAGTTCTTC.